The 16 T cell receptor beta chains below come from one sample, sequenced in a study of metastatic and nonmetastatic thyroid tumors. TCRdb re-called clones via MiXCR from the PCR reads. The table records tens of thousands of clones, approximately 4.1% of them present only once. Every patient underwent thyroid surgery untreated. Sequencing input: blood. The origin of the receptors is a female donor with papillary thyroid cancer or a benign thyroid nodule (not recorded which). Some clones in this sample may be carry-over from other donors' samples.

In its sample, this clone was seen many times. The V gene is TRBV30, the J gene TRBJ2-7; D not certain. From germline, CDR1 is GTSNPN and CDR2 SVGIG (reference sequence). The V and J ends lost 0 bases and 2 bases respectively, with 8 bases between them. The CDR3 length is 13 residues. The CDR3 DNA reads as TGTGCCTGGAGTGTTAGGGCAACCTACGAGCAGTACTTC. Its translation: CAWSVRATYEQYF.

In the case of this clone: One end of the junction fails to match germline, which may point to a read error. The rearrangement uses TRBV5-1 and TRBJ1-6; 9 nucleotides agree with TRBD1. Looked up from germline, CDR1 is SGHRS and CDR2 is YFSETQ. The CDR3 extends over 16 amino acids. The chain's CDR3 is CASSLGATGGKSPLHF. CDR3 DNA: TGCGCCAGCAGCTTGGGTGCAACAGGGGGCAAGTCACCCCTGCACTTT.

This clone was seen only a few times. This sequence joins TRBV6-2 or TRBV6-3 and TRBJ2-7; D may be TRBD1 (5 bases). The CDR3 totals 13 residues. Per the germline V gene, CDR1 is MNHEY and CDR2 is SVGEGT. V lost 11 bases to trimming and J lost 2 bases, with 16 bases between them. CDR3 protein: CAATTAETYEQYF. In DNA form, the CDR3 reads TGTGCCGCAACGACAGCCGAAACCTACGAGCAGTACTTC.

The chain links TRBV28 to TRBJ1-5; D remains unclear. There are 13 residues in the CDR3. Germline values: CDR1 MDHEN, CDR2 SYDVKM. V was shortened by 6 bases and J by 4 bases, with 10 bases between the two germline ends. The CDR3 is CASRSRVNQPQHF. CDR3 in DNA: TGTGCCAGCAGGTCAAGGGTGAATCAGCCCCAGCATTTT.

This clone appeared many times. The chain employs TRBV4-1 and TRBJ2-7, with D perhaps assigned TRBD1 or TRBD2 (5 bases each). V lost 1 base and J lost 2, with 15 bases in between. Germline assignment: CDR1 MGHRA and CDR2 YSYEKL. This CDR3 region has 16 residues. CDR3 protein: CASSQALRDGTYEQYF. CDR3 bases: TGCGCCAGCAGCCAAGCTTTACGGGACGGTACCTACGAGCAGTACTTC.

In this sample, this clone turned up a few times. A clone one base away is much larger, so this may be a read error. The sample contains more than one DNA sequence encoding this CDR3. This chain's CDR3 is CSSRAGRGYDEQFF. CDR3 nucleotide sequence: TGCAGTTCCCGGGCGGGTAGGGGTTACGATGAGCAGTTCTTC. The V call is TRBV20-1, the J call TRBJ2-1; TRBD1 or TRBD2 may be the D gene (5 bases each). The germline gives CDR1 DFQATT, CDR2 SNEGSKA (reference sequence). CDR3 length: 14 residues. Trimming cost V 8 bases and J 8 bases, with 22 bases left between them.

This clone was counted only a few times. The DNA for the CDR3 is TGTGCCAGCAGCACATCCGGGACTAGAGGGAGCTACGAGCAGTACTTC. This gives the protein CASSTSGTRGSYEQYF. The chain combines TRBV7-2 with TRBJ2-7, with TRBD2 identical over 8 bases. J was trimmed by 3 bases and V by 5 bases; bases with no gene match: 12. The CDR3 sequence is 16 residues long. From germline, CDR1 is SGHTA and CDR2 FQGNSA.

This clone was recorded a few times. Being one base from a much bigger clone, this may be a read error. CDR3 nucleotides: TGTGCCAGCAGCCCTCCGGGGGGGTCAGATAAGCAGTATTTT. Residues: CASSPPGGSDKQYF. The chain has TRBV7-2 and TRBJ2-3; 8 bases fit TRBD2. In germline, CDR1 is SGHTA, CDR2 FQGNSA. The CDR3 sequence is 14 residues long.

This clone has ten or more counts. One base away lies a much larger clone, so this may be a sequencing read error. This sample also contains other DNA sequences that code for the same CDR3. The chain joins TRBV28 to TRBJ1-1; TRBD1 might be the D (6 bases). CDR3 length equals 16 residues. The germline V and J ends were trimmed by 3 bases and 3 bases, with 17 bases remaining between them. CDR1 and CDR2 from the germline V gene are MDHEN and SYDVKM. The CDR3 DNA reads TGTGCCAGCAGTTTCGGCAGGGGAGGCAGATACACTGAAGCTTTCTTT. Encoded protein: CASSFGRGGRYTEAFF.

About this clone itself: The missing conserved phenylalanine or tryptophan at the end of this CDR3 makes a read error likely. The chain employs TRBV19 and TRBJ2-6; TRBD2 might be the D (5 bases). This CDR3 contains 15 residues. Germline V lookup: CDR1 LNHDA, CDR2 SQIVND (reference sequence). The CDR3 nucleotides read TGTGCCAGTAGTAGTGCGGACTCTTGGGCCAACGTCCTGACTTTG. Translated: CASSSADSWANVLTL.

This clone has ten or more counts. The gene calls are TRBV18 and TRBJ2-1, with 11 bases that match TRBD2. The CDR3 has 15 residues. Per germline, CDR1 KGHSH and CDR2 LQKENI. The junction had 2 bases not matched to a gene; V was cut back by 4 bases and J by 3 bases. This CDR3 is CASSQTSGSYNEQFF. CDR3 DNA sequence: TGTGCCAGCTCACAAACTAGCGGGAGCTACAATGAGCAGTTCTTC.

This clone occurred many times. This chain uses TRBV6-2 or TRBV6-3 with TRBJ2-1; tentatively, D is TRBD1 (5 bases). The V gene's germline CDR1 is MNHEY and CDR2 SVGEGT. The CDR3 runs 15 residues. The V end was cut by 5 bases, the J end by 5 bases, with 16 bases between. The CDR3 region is CASSHRLYRDNEQFF. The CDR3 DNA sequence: TGTGCCAGCAGTCACAGGCTCTATAGGGACAATGAGCAGTTCTTC.

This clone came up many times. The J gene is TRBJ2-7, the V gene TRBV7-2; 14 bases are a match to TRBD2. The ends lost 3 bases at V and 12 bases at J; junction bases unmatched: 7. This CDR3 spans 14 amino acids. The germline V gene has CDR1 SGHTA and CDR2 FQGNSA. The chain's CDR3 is CASSFLGLAGEVYF. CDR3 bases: TGTGCCAGCAGCTTTCTGGGACTAGCGGGAGAAGTGTACTTC.

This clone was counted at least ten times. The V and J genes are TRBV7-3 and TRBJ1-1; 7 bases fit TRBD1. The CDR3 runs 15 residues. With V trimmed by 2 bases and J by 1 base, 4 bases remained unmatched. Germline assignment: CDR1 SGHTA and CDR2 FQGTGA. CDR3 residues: CASSLGGQTNTEAFF. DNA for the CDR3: TGTGCCAGCAGCTTAGGGGGACAGACGAACACTGAAGCTTTCTTT. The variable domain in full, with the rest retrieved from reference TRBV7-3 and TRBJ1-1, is GAGVSQTPSNKVTEKGKYVELRCDPISGHTALYWYRQSLGQGPEFLIYFQGTGAADDSGLPNDRFFAVRPEGSVSTLKIQRTERGDSAVYLCASSLGGQTNTEAFFGQGTRLTVV.

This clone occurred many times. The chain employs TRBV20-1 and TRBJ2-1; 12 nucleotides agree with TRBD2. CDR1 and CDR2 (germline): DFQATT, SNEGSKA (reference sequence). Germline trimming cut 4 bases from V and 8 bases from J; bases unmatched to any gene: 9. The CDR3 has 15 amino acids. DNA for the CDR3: TGCAGTGCTACTAGCGGGAGGGCCATGGGGGATGAGCAGTTCTTC. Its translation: CSATSGRAMGDEQFF.

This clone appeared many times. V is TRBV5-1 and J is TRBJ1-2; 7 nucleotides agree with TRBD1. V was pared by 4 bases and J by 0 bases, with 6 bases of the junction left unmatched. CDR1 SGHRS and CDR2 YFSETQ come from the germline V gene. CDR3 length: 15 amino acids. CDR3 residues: CASSPGTETNYGYTF. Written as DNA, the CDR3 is TGCGCCAGCAGCCCAGGGACAGAAACTAACTATGGCTACACCTTC.